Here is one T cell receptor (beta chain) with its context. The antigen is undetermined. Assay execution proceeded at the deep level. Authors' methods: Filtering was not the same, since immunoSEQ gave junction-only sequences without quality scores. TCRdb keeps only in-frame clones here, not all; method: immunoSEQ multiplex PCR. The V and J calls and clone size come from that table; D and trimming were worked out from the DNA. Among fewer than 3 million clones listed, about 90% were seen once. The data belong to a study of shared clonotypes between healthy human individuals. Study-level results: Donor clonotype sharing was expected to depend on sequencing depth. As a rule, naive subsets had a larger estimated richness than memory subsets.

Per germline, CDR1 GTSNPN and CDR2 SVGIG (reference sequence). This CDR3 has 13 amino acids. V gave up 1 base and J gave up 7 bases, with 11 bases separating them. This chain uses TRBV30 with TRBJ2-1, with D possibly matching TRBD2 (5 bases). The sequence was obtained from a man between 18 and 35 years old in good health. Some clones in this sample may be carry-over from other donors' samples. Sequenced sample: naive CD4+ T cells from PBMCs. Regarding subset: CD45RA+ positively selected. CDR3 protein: CAWSAGNGNEQFF. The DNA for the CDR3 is TGTGCCTGGAGTGCGGGGAACGGGAATGAGCAGTTCTTC.